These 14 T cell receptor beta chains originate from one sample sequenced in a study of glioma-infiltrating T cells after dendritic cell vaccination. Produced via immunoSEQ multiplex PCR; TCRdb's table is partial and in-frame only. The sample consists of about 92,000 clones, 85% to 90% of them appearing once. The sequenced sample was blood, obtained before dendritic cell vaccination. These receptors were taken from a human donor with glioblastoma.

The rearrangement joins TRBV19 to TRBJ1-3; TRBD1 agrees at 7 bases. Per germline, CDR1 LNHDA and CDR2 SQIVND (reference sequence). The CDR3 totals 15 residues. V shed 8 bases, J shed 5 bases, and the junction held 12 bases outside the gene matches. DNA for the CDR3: TGTGCCAGTCTCCTCCGGACAGGCTTTCGAAACACCATATATTTT. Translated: CASLLRTGFRNTIYF.

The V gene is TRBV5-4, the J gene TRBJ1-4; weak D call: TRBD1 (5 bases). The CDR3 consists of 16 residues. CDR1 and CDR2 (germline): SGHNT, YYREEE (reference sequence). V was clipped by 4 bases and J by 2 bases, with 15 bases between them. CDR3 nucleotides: TGTGCCAGCAGCGACTGGGGAAGGGGCACTAATGAAAAACTGTTTTTT. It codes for CASSDWGRGTNEKLFF.

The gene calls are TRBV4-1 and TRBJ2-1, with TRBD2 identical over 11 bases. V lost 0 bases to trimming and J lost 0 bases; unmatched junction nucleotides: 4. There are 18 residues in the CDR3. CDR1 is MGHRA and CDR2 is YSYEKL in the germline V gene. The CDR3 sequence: CASSQEGTSGSSYNEQFF. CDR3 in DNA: TGCGCCAGCAGCCAAGAAGGAACTAGCGGGAGCTCCTACAATGAGCAGTTCTTC.

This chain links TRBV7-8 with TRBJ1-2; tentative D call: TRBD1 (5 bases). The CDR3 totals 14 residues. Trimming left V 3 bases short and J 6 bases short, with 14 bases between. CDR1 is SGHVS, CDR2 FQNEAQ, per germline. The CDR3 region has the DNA TGTGCCAGCAGCTTCCCCGGGAGGGGAGATGGCTACACCTTC. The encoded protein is CASSFPGRGDGYTF.

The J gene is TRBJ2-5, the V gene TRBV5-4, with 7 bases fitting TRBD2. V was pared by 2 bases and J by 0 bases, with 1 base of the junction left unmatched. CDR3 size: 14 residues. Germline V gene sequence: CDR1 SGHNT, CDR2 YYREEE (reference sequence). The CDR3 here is CASSLAGNQETQYF. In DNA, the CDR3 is TGTGCCAGCAGCTTAGCGGGAAACCAAGAGACCCAGTACTTC.

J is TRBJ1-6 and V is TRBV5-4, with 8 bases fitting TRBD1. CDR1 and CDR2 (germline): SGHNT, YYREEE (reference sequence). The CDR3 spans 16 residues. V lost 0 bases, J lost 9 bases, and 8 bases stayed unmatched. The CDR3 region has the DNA TGTGCCAGCAGCTTGGAGGCAGGGGGCTTATCTTCACCCCTCCACTTT. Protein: CASSLEAGGLSSPLHF.

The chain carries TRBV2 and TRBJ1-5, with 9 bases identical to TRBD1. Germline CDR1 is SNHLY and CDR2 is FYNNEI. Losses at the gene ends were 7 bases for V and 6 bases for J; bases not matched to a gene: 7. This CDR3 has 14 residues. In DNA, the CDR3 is TGTGCCAGCAACTACAGGGGGCAGGGTCAGCCCCAGCATTTT. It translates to CASNYRGQGQPQHF.

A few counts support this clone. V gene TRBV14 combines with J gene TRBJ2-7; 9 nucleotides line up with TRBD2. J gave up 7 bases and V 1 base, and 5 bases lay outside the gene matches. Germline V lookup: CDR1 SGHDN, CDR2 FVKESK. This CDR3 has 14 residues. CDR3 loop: CASSQGSLAGEQYF. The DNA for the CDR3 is TGTGCCAGCAGCCAAGGATCCCTAGCGGGAGAGCAGTACTTC.

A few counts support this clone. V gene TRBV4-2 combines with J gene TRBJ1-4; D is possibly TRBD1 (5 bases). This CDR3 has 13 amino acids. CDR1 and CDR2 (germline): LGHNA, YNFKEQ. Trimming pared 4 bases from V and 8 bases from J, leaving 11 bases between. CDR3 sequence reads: CASSRREREKLFF. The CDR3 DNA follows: TGTGCCAGCAGCCGCAGGGAACGCGAAAAACTGTTTTTT.

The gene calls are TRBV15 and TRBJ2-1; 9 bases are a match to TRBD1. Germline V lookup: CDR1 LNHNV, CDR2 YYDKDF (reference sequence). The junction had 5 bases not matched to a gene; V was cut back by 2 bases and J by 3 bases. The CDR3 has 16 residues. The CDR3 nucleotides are TGTGCCACCAGCAGATCCGGACAGGGGATCTACAATGAGCAGTTCTTC. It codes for CATSRSGQGIYNEQFF.

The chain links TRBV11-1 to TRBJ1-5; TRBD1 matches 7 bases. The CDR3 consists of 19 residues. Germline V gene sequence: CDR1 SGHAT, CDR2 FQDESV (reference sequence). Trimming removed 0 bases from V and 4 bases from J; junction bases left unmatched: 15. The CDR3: CASSLAYERTGRVNQPQHF. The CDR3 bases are TGTGCCAGCAGCTTAGCGTACGAACGGACAGGACGGGTTAATCAGCCCCAGCATTTT.

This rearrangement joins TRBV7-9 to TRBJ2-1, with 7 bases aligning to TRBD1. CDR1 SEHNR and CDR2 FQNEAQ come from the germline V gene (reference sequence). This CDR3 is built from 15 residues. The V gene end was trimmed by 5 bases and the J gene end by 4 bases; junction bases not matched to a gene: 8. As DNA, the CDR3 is TGTGCCAGCAGCCGAGGACAGGATTATTACAATGAGCAGTTCTTC. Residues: CASSRGQDYYNEQFF.

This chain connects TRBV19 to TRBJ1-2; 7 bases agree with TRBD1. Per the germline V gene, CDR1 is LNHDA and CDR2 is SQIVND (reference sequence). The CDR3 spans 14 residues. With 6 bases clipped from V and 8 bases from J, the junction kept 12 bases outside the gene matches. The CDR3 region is CASRTTGRFDGYTF. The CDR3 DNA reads TGTGCCAGTAGGACGACAGGGAGGTTTGACGGCTACACCTTC.

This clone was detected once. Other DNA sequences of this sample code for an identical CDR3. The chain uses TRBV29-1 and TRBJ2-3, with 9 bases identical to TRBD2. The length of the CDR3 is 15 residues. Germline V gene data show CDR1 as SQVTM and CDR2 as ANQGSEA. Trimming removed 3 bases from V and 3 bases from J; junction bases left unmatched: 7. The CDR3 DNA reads TGCAGCGTTGAGCGGGGGGGGCTGGGGACAGATACGCAGTATTTT. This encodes CSVERGGLGTDTQYF.